Listed below are T cell receptor beta chains from one sample, sequenced in a study of blood T cell repertoires in COVID-19. The assay was immunoSEQ multiplex PCR, and TCRdb's table has in-frame clones only and misses some. In the table there are some 220,000 clones, approximately 84% of which are singletons. Sequencing used peripheral blood. Source of these receptors: a man aged 50 or older with acute or convalescent COVID-19. CDR3s include the opening cysteine and the closing phenylalanine or tryptophan. A D gene is named only where the DNA matches it firmly. Expanded clones get a size class; other rows say once, few or many, or leave the size out.

clone_size: -
d_call: -
v_call: TRBV5-1
j_call: TRBJ1-2
cdr3_nt: TGCGCCAGCAGCTACGACAGCTCCTATGGCTACACCTTC
cdr3_aa: CASSYDSSYGYTF

clone_size: -
d_call: TRBD2
v_call: TRBV27
j_call: TRBJ2-7
cdr3_nt: TGTGCCAGCAGTTTCCAGCGGGGGTCCTACGAGCAGTACTTC
cdr3_aa: CASSFQRGSYEQYF

clone_size: -
d_call: TRBD1
v_call: TRBV6-1
j_call: TRBJ2-4
cdr3_nt: TGTGCCAGCAGTGAAAGGCCGACAGGGGTGTCGTCTCCAAGGTATAACATTCAGTACTTC
cdr3_aa: CASSERPTGVSSPRYNIQYF

clone_size: -
d_call: -
v_call: TRBV27
j_call: TRBJ1-3
cdr3_nt: TGTGCCAGCAGTTTATCGACAGCGAGCTCTGGAAACACCATATATTTT
cdr3_aa: CASSLSTASSGNTIYF

clone_size: once
d_call: TRBD2
v_call: TRBV7-9
j_call: TRBJ2-7
cdr3_nt: TGTGCCAGCCGACCTAGCGGGAGGGCCAGTGAGCAGTACTTC
cdr3_aa: CASRPSGRASEQYF

clone_size: -
d_call: -
v_call: TRBV24-1
j_call: TRBJ1-2
cdr3_nt: TGTGCCACCAGTGACATTAGACAAGCTTATGGCTACACCTTC
cdr3_aa: CATSDIRQAYGYTF

clone_size: -
d_call: -
v_call: TRBV14
j_call: TRBJ2-7
cdr3_nt: TGTGCCAGCAGCCAGGGACTGCAGCTCTCCTACGAGCAGTACTTC
cdr3_aa: CASSQGLQLSYEQYF

clone_size: -
d_call: TRBD1
v_call: TRBV3-1/TRBV3-2
j_call: TRBJ2-5
cdr3_nt: TGTGCCAGCGCCGACCAGGACAGGGAAAAGACCCAGTACTTC
cdr3_aa: CASADQDREKTQYF

clone_size: -
d_call: -
v_call: TRBV6-6
j_call: TRBJ2-7
cdr3_nt: TGTGCCAGCAGGCGAGACAGCTCCTACGAGCAGTACTTC
cdr3_aa: CASRRDSSYEQYF

clone_size: once
d_call: TRBD2
v_call: TRBV4-1
j_call: TRBJ2-5
cdr3_nt: TGCGCCAGCAAGCCCCTGGGACTAGCGGAAGAGACCCAGTACTTC
cdr3_aa: CASKPLGLAEETQYF

clone_size: -
d_call: -
v_call: TRBV20-1
j_call: TRBJ2-1
cdr3_nt: TGCAGTGCTAGAGATCGTTATGAGCAGTTCTTC
cdr3_aa: CSARDRYEQFF

clone_size: -
d_call: TRBD2
v_call: TRBV11-2
j_call: TRBJ2-1
cdr3_nt: TGTGCCAGCAGCTTAACGGGACTAGCGGCCAATGAGCAGTTCTTC
cdr3_aa: CASSLTGLAANEQFF

clone_size: few
d_call: TRBD1
v_call: TRBV13
j_call: TRBJ2-7
cdr3_nt: TGTGCCAGCAGCTTAGGAGGGGGCGCTTCCTACGAGCAGTACTTC
cdr3_aa: CASSLGGGASYEQYF

clone_size: -
d_call: TRBD1
v_call: TRBV28
j_call: TRBJ1-3
cdr3_nt: TGTGCCAGCAGCCCCCAGGGGGCTAGAAACACCATATATTTT
cdr3_aa: CASSPQGARNTIYF

clone_size: -
d_call: -
v_call: TRBV3-1/TRBV3-2
j_call: TRBJ1-2
cdr3_nt: TGTGCCAGCAGCCTTACGGACAAGGGCTATGGCTACACCTTC
cdr3_aa: CASSLTDKGYGYTF

clone_size: -
d_call: -
v_call: TRBV2
j_call: TRBJ1-6
cdr3_nt: TGTGCCAGCAGTGAAGTCGGAGCGGATAATTCACCCCTCCACTTT
cdr3_aa: CASSEVGADNSPLHF

clone_size: -
d_call: -
v_call: TRBV4-2
j_call: TRBJ1-2
cdr3_nt: TGTGCCAGCAGCCCCAGGGAGGGTAACTATGGCTACACCTTC
cdr3_aa: CASSPREGNYGYTF

clone_size: -
d_call: TRBD2
v_call: TRBV19
j_call: TRBJ2-7
cdr3_nt: TGTGCCAGTAGTAAGGGACTAGCGGGGTATTCCTACGAGCAGTACTTC
cdr3_aa: CASSKGLAGYSYEQYF

clone_size: few
d_call: TRBD1
v_call: TRBV18
j_call: TRBJ2-2
cdr3_nt: TGTGCCAGCTCAATATCAGGGGGAGCGAACACCGGGGAGCTGTTTTTT
cdr3_aa: CASSISGGANTGELFF

clone_size: -
d_call: -
v_call: TRBV27
j_call: TRBJ1-6
cdr3_nt: TGTGCCAGCAGCGTCAGGGTCTTAAATTCACCCCTCCACTTT
cdr3_aa: CASSVRVLNSPLHF

clone_size: -
d_call: TRBD2
v_call: TRBV28
j_call: TRBJ2-1
cdr3_nt: TGTGCCAGCAGGACCGTCGGACTAGCGGGAGATGAGCAGTTCTTC
cdr3_aa: CASRTVGLAGDEQFF

clone_size: -
d_call: -
v_call: TRBV3-1/TRBV3-2
j_call: TRBJ1-6
cdr3_nt: TGTGCCAGCAGCCTGACAGGAGATAATTCACCCCTCCACTTT
cdr3_aa: CASSLTGDNSPLHF

clone_size: few
d_call: -
v_call: TRBV30
j_call: TRBJ2-2
cdr3_nt: TGTGCCTGGAGTGTAGCCCAACCCGGGGAGCTGTTTTTT
cdr3_aa: CAWSVAQPGELFF

clone_size: few
d_call: TRBD2
v_call: TRBV5-1
j_call: TRBJ2-2
cdr3_nt: TGCGCCAGCAAAAGGACTAGCGAAACCGGGGAGCTGTTTTTT
cdr3_aa: CASKRTSETGELFF

clone_size: -
d_call: -
v_call: TRBV7-9
j_call: TRBJ2-7
cdr3_nt: TGTGCCAGCAGCCATCTCCCCCCCGGTGGGCACGAGCAGTACTTC
cdr3_aa: CASSHLPPGGHEQYF

clone_size: -
d_call: TRBD2
v_call: TRBV18
j_call: TRBJ2-3
cdr3_nt: TGTGCCAGCTCACCTTACGGGGGGTCCAGAAGCACAGATACGCAGTATTTT
cdr3_aa: CASSPYGGSRSTDTQYF

clone_size: few
d_call: TRBD2
v_call: TRBV9
j_call: TRBJ2-7
cdr3_nt: TGTGCCAGCAGCGCAGCAGCGGGGCCCTCCTACGAGCAGTACTTC
cdr3_aa: CASSAAAGPSYEQYF

clone_size: -
d_call: TRBD2
v_call: TRBV9
j_call: TRBJ2-1
cdr3_nt: TGTGCCAGCAGCGGATTCGAGCGGGGACCTAACAATGAGCAGTTCTTC
cdr3_aa: CASSGFERGPNNEQFF

clone_size: -
d_call: TRBD1
v_call: TRBV7-9
j_call: TRBJ2-5
cdr3_nt: TGTGCCAGCAGCCCAGGGGGCGGAAGGCAGGAGACCCAGTACTTC
cdr3_aa: CASSPGGGRQETQYF

clone_size: -
d_call: -
v_call: TRBV30
j_call: TRBJ1-2
cdr3_nt: TGTGCTTCCCGCACTGGGGGCGCTTACTATGGCTACACCTTC
cdr3_aa: CASRTGGAYYGYTF

clone_size: -
d_call: -
v_call: TRBV3-1/TRBV3-2
j_call: TRBJ1-3
cdr3_nt: TGTGCCAGCAGCCAAACAGACTCTGGAAACACCATATATTTT
cdr3_aa: CASSQTDSGNTIYF

clone_size: -
d_call: -
v_call: TRBV24-1
j_call: TRBJ2-1
cdr3_nt: TGTGCCACCAGTGATTTTGGGGACTCGAATGAGCAGTTCTTC
cdr3_aa: CATSDFGDSNEQFF

clone_size: -
d_call: TRBD1
v_call: TRBV5-1
j_call: TRBJ1-2
cdr3_nt: TGCGCCAGCAGCTGGACAGGGGGCAGTGGCTACACCTTC
cdr3_aa: CASSWTGGSGYTF

clone_size: -
d_call: -
v_call: TRBV30
j_call: TRBJ2-3
cdr3_nt: TGTGCCTGGACACTACTAGGGACTCCAGATACGCAGTATTTT
cdr3_aa: CAWTLLGTPDTQYF

clone_size: -
d_call: -
v_call: TRBV30
j_call: TRBJ2-3
cdr3_nt: TGTGCCTGGAGTTTTAGAACGGATACGCAGTATTTT
cdr3_aa: CAWSFRTDTQYF

clone_size: -
d_call: -
v_call: TRBV15
j_call: TRBJ2-2
cdr3_nt: TGTGCCACCAGCCCGGGGGACACCGGGGAGCTGTTTTTT
cdr3_aa: CATSPGDTGELFF

clone_size: -
d_call: -
v_call: TRBV4-1
j_call: TRBJ1-1
cdr3_nt: TGCGCCAGCAGCCAACCCCCGGGGAGGACTGAAGCTTTCTTT
cdr3_aa: CASSQPPGRTEAFF

clone_size: few
d_call: TRBD1
v_call: TRBV19
j_call: TRBJ1-5
cdr3_nt: TGTGCCAGTAGTAAGGGACAGCGGTGGGTTCATCAGCCCCAGCATTTT
cdr3_aa: CASSKGQRWVHQPQHF

clone_size: -
d_call: TRBD1
v_call: TRBV12-3/TRBV12-4
j_call: TRBJ1-2
cdr3_nt: TGTGCCAGCAGGACGGGGACAGGGGATGGCTACACCTTC
cdr3_aa: CASRTGTGDGYTF

clone_size: -
d_call: -
v_call: TRBV3-1/TRBV3-2
j_call: TRBJ1-6
cdr3_nt: TGTGCCAGCAGCCTGAGAGTGAGATCACCCCTCCACTTT
cdr3_aa: CASSLRVRSPLHF

clone_size: -
d_call: -
v_call: TRBV7-8
j_call: TRBJ1-5
cdr3_nt: TGTGCCAGCAGCTTAGTGGCGGGGGGGGGATATCAGCCCCAGCATTTT
cdr3_aa: CASSLVAGGGYQPQHF

clone_size: -
d_call: -
v_call: TRBV7-3
j_call: TRBJ2-7
cdr3_nt: TGTGCCAGCAGCTTGGCGGAGTCCTACGAGCAGTACTTC
cdr3_aa: CASSLAESYEQYF

clone_size: -
d_call: TRBD1
v_call: TRBV5-1
j_call: TRBJ1-4
cdr3_nt: TGCGCCAGCAGCACAGGGGGCATCACAACTAATGAAAAACTGTTTTTT
cdr3_aa: CASSTGGITTNEKLFF

clone_size: -
d_call: TRBD1
v_call: TRBV5-6
j_call: TRBJ2-7
cdr3_nt: TGTGCCAGCAGCTCCGCCGGGACAGGCTCCTACGAGCAGTACTTC
cdr3_aa: CASSSAGTGSYEQYF

clone_size: few
d_call: TRBD1
v_call: TRBV9
j_call: TRBJ1-2
cdr3_nt: TGTGCCAGCAGCGAGACCGGACAGGGCTCAGCTAACTATGGCTACACCTTC
cdr3_aa: CASSETGQGSANYGYTF

clone_size: -
d_call: -
v_call: TRBV27
j_call: TRBJ1-2
cdr3_nt: TGTGCCAGCAGTGAACAGGGTAACTATGGCTACACCTTC
cdr3_aa: CASSEQGNYGYTF